This TCR beta chain was recorded in a study of molecular identifiers for immune sequencing clone quantification. This CDR3 spans 13 amino acids. Per germline, CDR1 MNHEY and CDR2 SMNVEV (reference sequence). TCRdb called the PCR reads again in MiXCR, with one record for every CDR3 protein. The data show more than 450,000 distinct CDR3 sequences, with around 25% seen just once and 0.76% held by the top ten. The table lists this clonotype with a few counts. One end of the junction fails to match germline, which may point to a read error. This TCR came from a human donor in good health. Some libraries in this study had Jurkat cell RNA spiked in. The genes are TRBV27 and TRBJ2-1; 8 bases line up with TRBD2. The sequenced sample was naive CD8+ T cells from blood, with Jurkat cell RNA spiked in. Subset meaning: FACS-sorted CD8+CD4-CCR7+CD45RA+ naive T cells. For the CDR3, the DNA is TGTGCCAGCAGTTTCAATTTCGAGCGGGAGAATATCTTC. Residues: CASSFNFERENIF.